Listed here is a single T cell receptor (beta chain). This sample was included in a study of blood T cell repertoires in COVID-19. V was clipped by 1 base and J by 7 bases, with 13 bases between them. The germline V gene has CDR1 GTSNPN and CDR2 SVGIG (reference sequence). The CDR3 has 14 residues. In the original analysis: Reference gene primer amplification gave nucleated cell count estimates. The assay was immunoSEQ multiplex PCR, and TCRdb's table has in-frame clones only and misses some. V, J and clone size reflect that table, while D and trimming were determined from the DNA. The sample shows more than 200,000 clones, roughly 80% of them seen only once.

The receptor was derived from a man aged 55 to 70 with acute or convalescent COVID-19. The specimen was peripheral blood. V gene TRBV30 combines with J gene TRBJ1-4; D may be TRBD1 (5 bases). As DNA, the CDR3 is TGTGCCTGGAGTGCCGGAGCGGGGGGTGAAAAACTGTTTTTT. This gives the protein CAWSAGAGGEKLFF. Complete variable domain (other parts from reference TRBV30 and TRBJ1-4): SQTIHQWPATLVQPVGSPLSLECTVEGTSNPNLYWYRQAAGRGLQLLFYSVGIGQISSEVPQNLSASRPQDRQFILSSKKLLLSDSGFYLCAWSAGAGGEKLFFGSGTQLSVL.